Listed below are T cell receptor beta chains from one sample, sequenced in a study of shared clonotypes between healthy human individuals. Produced via immunoSEQ multiplex PCR; TCRdb's table is partial and in-frame only. This repertoire shows 2 million or so clones, less than 95% found once; its top ten account for more than 0.95%. Sequencing was done on a sample of naive CD8+ T cells sorted from blood. Every receptor here comes from a man aged 18 to 29 in good health. The CDR3 runs from the conserved cysteine through the conserved F or W. A D gene is named only where the DNA matches it firmly. Expanded clones are given a class, and other clones once, few, many or no size at all.

J	V	size	D	CDR3	DNA
TRBJ1-5	TRBV28	NA	TRBD1	CASSDRGEVQPQHF	TGTGCCAGCAGTGACAGGGGTGAAGTTCAGCCCCAGCATTTT
TRBJ2-7	TRBV7-8	NA	TRBD2	CASSSALSESGGKEQYF	TGTGCCAGCAGCTCCGCTTTGTCTGAGAGCGGGGGGAAAGAGCAGTACTTC
TRBJ2-7	TRBV5-4	NA	NA	CASSLKSSYEQYF	TGTGCCAGCAGCTTGAAGAGCAGCTACGAGCAGTACTTC
TRBJ2-1	TRBV30	NA	NA	CAWSHQGYEQFF	TGTGCCTGGAGTCATCAGGGGTATGAGCAGTTCTTC
TRBJ2-7	TRBV5-6	NA	NA	CASSPNLDRTSPYEQYF	TGTGCCAGCAGCCCAAACCTAGACAGGACCAGCCCCTACGAGCAGTACTTC
TRBJ2-7	TRBV11-2	NA	NA	CASSPPGLSEGYEQYF	TGTGCCAGCAGCCCCCCCGGTCTCTCGGAGGGCTACGAGCAGTACTTC
TRBJ2-5	TRBV9	NA	TRBD2	CASSVGGLRGQETQYF	TGTGCCAGCAGCGTAGGCGGGTTGCGGGGGCAAGAGACCCAGTACTTC
TRBJ1-3	TRBV7-9	NA	NA	CASSLGTSGNTIYF	TGTGCCAGCAGCTTAGGGACATCAGGAAACACCATATATTTT
TRBJ1-4	TRBV28	NA	NA	CASSFGLKLFF	TGTGCCAGCAGTTTTGGGCTAAAACTGTTTTTT
TRBJ2-7	TRBV7-9	NA	NA	CASSPWDNFGEQYF	TGTGCCAGCAGCCCCTGGGACAACTTTGGCGAGCAGTACTTC
TRBJ1-1	TRBV5-6	NA	NA	CASSLEGGTEAFF	TGTGCCAGCAGCTTGGAGGGGGGTACTGAAGCTTTCTTT
TRBJ2-2	TRBV5-1	NA	NA	CASSLRDGATGELFF	TGCGCCAGCAGCTTAAGGGATGGGGCCACCGGGGAGCTGTTTTTT
TRBJ1-1	TRBV27	NA	TRBD1	CASSPRGLLMNTEAFF	TGTGCCAGCAGTCCGAGGGGGCTTCTCATGAACACTGAAGCTTTCTTT
TRBJ2-1	TRBV5-6	NA	TRBD2	CASSSGLAGEQFF	TGTGCCAGCAGCTCGGGACTAGCGGGTGAGCAGTTCTTC
TRBJ2-7	TRBV6-4	once	TRBD1	CASTLTGDPIYEQYF	TGTGCCAGCACCTTGACAGGGGATCCCATCTACGAGCAGTACTTC
TRBJ2-2	TRBV2	NA	TRBD2	CASRWGLAGTGELFF	TGTGCCAGCAGGTGGGGACTAGCGGGGACCGGGGAGCTGTTTTTT